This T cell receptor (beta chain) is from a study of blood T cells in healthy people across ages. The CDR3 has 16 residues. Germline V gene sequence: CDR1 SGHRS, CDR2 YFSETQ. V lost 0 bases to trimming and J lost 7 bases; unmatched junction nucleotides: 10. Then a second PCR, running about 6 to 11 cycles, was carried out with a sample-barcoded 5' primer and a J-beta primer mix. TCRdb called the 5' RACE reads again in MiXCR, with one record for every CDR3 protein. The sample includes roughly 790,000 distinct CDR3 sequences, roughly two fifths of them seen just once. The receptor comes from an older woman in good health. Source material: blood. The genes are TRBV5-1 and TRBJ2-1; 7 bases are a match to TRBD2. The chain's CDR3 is CASSLEGPAGSNEQFF. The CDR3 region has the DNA TGCGCCAGCAGCTTGGAGGGGCCAGCGGGGTCAAATGAGCAGTTCTTC.